Listed below are T cell receptor beta chains from one sample, sequenced in a study of cytomegalovirus exposure and HLA in healthy donors. The table came from immunoSEQ multiplex PCR; TCRdb's copy has only in-frame clones and leaves some out. The repertoire holds over 55,000 clones, with roughly two thirds as singletons. What was sequenced was PBMCs. All receptors come from a man in his forties in good health and CMV-seropositive. CDR3s include the opening cysteine and the closing phenylalanine or tryptophan. The D gene is left open where the match is weak. A clone size is listed for some rows: how often the clone was seen (once, few, many), or a class if it is expanded.

>TRBD2|TRBV5-1|TRBJ2-5|NA
TGCGCCAGCAGCCACCAGCGGGGGGCTGTAGAGACCCAGTACTTC
CASSHQRGAVETQYF
>NA|TRBV30|TRBJ2-5|few
TGTGCCTGGAGTGGCGCATGGCAAGAGACCCAGTACTTC
CAWSGAWQETQYF
>NA|TRBV7-9|TRBJ1-2|NA
TGTGCCAGCAGCTTAGCCACGGGCTATGGCTACACCTTC
CASSLATGYGYTF
>NA|TRBV28|TRBJ2-7|few
TGTGCCACGGCCCTAGACTACGAGCAGTACTTC
CATALDYEQYF
>NA|TRBV7-2|TRBJ1-4|few
TGTGCCAGCAGCCCCGCGCTAACTAATGAAAAACTGTTTTTT
CASSPALTNEKLFF
>NA|TRBV18|TRBJ2-2|NA
TGTGCCAGCTCACCATTAACCGGGACACGGAACACCGGGGAGCTGTTTTTT
CASSPLTGTRNTGELFF
>TRBD1|TRBV5-1|TRBJ1-5|NA
TGCGCCAGCAGCTGGTCGGGACAGGTTAATCAGCCCCAGCATTTT
CASSWSGQVNQPQHF
>NA|TRBV27|TRBJ1-2|few
TGTGCCAGCAGTTTATTGTCCAGTAACTATGGCTACACCTTC
CASSLLSSNYGYTF
>TRBD1|TRBV5-1|TRBJ1-2|NA
TGCGCCAGCAGCGCAACAGGGGGCTATGGCTATGGCTACACCTTC
CASSATGGYGYGYTF
>TRBD2|TRBV4-1|TRBJ2-1|NA
TGCGCCAGCAGCCAAGAGACTAGCGGGTACTACAATGAGCAGTTCTTC
CASSQETSGYYNEQFF
>TRBD1|TRBV29-1|TRBJ2-3|few
TGCAGCGCCCGGGACAGTTCGGATACGCAGTATTTT
CSARDSSDTQYF
>TRBD2|TRBV7-9|TRBJ2-1|few
TGTGCCAGCAGCCTACCGGGACTAGCGGGGAGAATTACCTACAATGAGCAGTTCTTC
CASSLPGLAGRITYNEQFF
>NA|TRBV2|TRBJ1-2|NA
TGTGCCAGCATGAGGGACTATGGCTACACCTTC
CASMRDYGYTF
>TRBD1|TRBV6-5|TRBJ1-6|few
TGTGCCAGCAGTTCCTTTGACAGGGCGCCCCTCCACTTT
CASSSFDRAPLHF
>NA|TRBV11-2|TRBJ1-1|NA
TGTGCCAGCAGCCCCGGGCGGGAGAGCACTGAAGCTTTCTTT
CASSPGRESTEAFF
>NA|TRBV29-1|TRBJ1-1|NA
TGCAGCGTTGCGAGACAGCTGAACACTGAAGCTTTCTTT
CSVARQLNTEAFF
>TRBD2|TRBV9|TRBJ2-5|NA
TGTGCCAGCAGCGTAGGAGCGGGGTACCAAGAGACCCAGTACTTC
CASSVGAGYQETQYF
>TRBD1|TRBV7-8|TRBJ1-2|NA
TGTGCCAGCAGCTCCAACAGGGGGCGCATTATAGACTATGGCTACACCTTC
CASSSNRGRIIDYGYTF
>TRBD1|TRBV7-2|TRBJ1-6|NA
TGTGCCAGCAGCTCAAATCGACAGGGGGCAGGATCACCCCTCCACTTT
CASSSNRQGAGSPLHF
>TRBD1|TRBV19|TRBJ2-5|NA
TGTGCCAGTAGTAGGGACAGTAGACAAGAGACCCAGTACTTC
CASSRDSRQETQYF
>NA|TRBV2|TRBJ1-5|NA
TGTGCCAGCAGTGAATGGGGAGCCAATCAGCCCCAGCATTTT
CASSEWGANQPQHF
>NA|TRBV5-1|TRBJ2-7|NA
TGCGCCAGCAGCTTTGACAACTCCTACGAGCAGTACTTC
CASSFDNSYEQYF
>TRBD1|TRBV28|TRBJ1-2|NA
TGTGCCAGCAGCGGACAGGGGATCTATGGCTACACCTTC
CASSGQGIYGYTF
>TRBD2|TRBV4-1|TRBJ2-2|few
TGCGCCAGCAGCCCTCCTCTGGCGGGAGGGCTATACCGGGAGCTGTTTTTT
CASSPPLAGGLYRELFF